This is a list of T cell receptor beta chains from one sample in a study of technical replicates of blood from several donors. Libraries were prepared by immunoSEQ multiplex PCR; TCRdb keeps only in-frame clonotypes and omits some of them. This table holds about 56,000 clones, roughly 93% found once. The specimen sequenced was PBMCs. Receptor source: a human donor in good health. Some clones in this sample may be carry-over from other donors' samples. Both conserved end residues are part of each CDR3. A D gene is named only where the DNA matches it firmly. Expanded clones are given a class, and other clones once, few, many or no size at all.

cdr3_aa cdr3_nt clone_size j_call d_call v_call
CASSFPQGGTNYGYTF TGTGCCAGCAGCTTTCCTCAGGGGGGAACTAACTATGGCTACACCTTC . TRBJ1-2 TRBD1 TRBV5-6
CASSGLAGAYEQYF TGTGCCAGTAGTGGACTAGCGGGAGCGTACGAGCAGTACTTC . TRBJ2-7 TRBD2 TRBV19
CASSSDRVIYNEQFF TGTGCCAGCAGTTCCGACAGGGTGATCTACAATGAGCAGTTCTTC . TRBJ2-1 TRBD1 TRBV6-5
CASSLIRGASYEQYF TGTGCCAGCAGCTTAATTCGGGGGGCCTCCTACGAGCAGTACTTC . TRBJ2-7 . TRBV7-2
CAISETSGSLGEQYF TGTGCCATCAGTGAGACTAGCGGGAGCCTCGGAGAGCAGTACTTC . TRBJ2-7 TRBD2 TRBV10-3
CASTLAGEKLFF TGTGCCAGCACCCTAGCCGGCGAAAAACTGTTTTTT . TRBJ1-4 . TRBV6-6
CASSSPVGVGTEAFF TGTGCCAGCAGCTCCCCGGTAGGGGTGGGGACTGAAGCTTTCTTT . TRBJ1-1 . TRBV7-9
CASGSGRSNLFEKLFF TGTGCTAGTGGTTCTGGCAGGTCCAACTTATTTGAAAAACTGTTTTTT . TRBJ1-4 . TRBV12-5
CASSAGWGDSLHF TGTGCCAGCAGTGCGGGGTGGGGGGACTCTCTGCATTTT . TRBJ1-5 . TRBV5-5
CASSRGGRGNTEAFF TGTGCCAGCAGCCGGGGGGGACGGGGGAACACTGAAGCTTTCTTT . TRBJ1-1 . TRBV5-6
CASSSWTGNEQFF TGTGCCAGCAGCAGTTGGACGGGAAATGAGCAGTTCTTC . TRBJ2-1 . TRBV9
CASSLGQGVTNYGYTF TGCGCCAGCAGCTTGGGGCAGGGGGTTACTAACTATGGCTACACCTTC . TRBJ1-2 TRBD1 TRBV5-1
CASSPVQVDTQYF TGTGCCAGCAGCCCCGTCCAGGTTGATACGCAGTATTTT . TRBJ2-3 . TRBV6-1
CASSLTGGYGYTF TGTGCCAGCAGCTTAACGGGAGGCTATGGCTACACCTTC . TRBJ1-2 . TRBV7-9
CASSTTSGATYEQYF TGTGCCAGCAGTACCACTAGCGGGGCCACCTACGAGCAGTACTTC . TRBJ2-7 TRBD2 TRBV6-6
CASSVVAGGPPETQYF TGTGCCAGCAGCGTAGTTGCGGGAGGGCCCCCCGAGACCCAGTACTTC . TRBJ2-5 TRBD2 TRBV9
CASSGGLAGVLNEQFF TGTGCCAGCAGTGGGGGGCTAGCGGGAGTTCTGAATGAGCAGTTCTTC . TRBJ2-1 TRBD2 TRBV2
CASSIVTSGQDTQYF TGTGCCAGTAGTATTGTAACTAGCGGTCAGGATACGCAGTATTTT . TRBJ2-3 TRBD2 TRBV19
CASSLDRGANQPQHF TGTGCCAGCAGTTTAGACAGGGGGGCAAATCAGCCCCAGCATTTT . TRBJ1-5 TRBD1 TRBV2
CASSLGTGGYGYTF TGCGCCAGCAGCTTAGGGACAGGGGGTTATGGCTACACCTTC . TRBJ1-2 TRBD1 TRBV5-1
CASRTLAKNIQYF TGTGCCAGCAGAACTCTAGCCAAAAACATTCAGTACTTC . TRBJ2-4 . TRBV27
CAGRGDSNTGELFF TGTGCCGGGAGAGGCGATTCGAACACCGGGGAGCTGTTTTTT . TRBJ2-2 . TRBV2
CASSRQGGRASTEAFF TGTGCCAGCAGCCGACAGGGAGGAAGAGCGAGTACTGAAGCTTTCTTT . TRBJ1-1 TRBD1 TRBV7-3
CASSQEWGRAYNEQFF TGCGCCAGCAGCCAAGAATGGGGCAGAGCCTACAATGAGCAGTTCTTC once TRBJ2-1 . TRBV4-1
CAGKSSGGNTGELFF TGTGCCGGAAAATCCAGCGGGGGAAACACCGGGGAGCTGTTTTTT . TRBJ2-2 TRBD2 TRBV19
CASRGQGVSPLHF TGTGCCAGCAGGGGACAGGGAGTTTCACCCCTCCACTTT . TRBJ1-6 TRBD1 TRBV6-1
CASSFLALAGPHQETQYF TGTGCCAGCAGCTTCCTCGCTCTAGCGGGCCCTCACCAAGAGACCCAGTACTTC . TRBJ2-5 TRBD2 TRBV11-3